This record covers a single TCR beta chain. This clonotype has a count of ten or more. Its target antigen remains unknown. Base qualities are not at hand, and no much larger clone is one base apart. These data are taken from a study of identical twins (dated by TCRdb to 2015 to 2016). The study in broad terms: To test whether fetal clonotypes persist, the study used deep sequencing on TCR alpha and beta repertoires from monozygotic twins, unrelated adults of various ages, and cord blood. Replicate twin experiments were performed at different times using different library preparation protocols to rule out contamination.

The CDR3, from cysteine to phenylalanine, totals 13 residues. The only DNA kept is the CDR3, 39 bases in frame from the first base. The germline V gene gives CDR1 as SGDLS and CDR2 as YYNGEE. The germline V end is reduced by 4 bases and the J end by 6 bases; junction bases left unmatched: 3. Only healthy Caucasian donors were included. Three pairs of female monozygotic twins, all aged roughly 18 to 29 years, made up the twin cohort. Peripheral blood mononuclear cells were the source from which RNA for the TCR libraries was isolated. The library was built by means of 5' RACE. Sequencing used an Illumina HiSeq 2000. Template switching introduced a universal primer binding site; the final cDNA contained a unique molecular identifier, enabling accurate counting of TCR cDNA molecules. First-strand cDNA for TCR alpha and beta chains was synthesized from specific primers in the conserved constant-segment region. To control for contamination, every cDNA library carried two barcodes: a SMART-Mk sample barcode plus Illumina barcodes. TruSeq adapter sequences along with Illumina sample barcodes were introduced in two successive PCR steps. The Illumina HiSeq platform was used with custom primers to sequence TCR alpha and beta cDNA libraries. The authors processed their data as follows. Raw reads were processed with MiGEC to extract unique molecular identifiers, and MiXCR was used to determine CDR3 positions. For each individual, recombination models were inferred using an EM algorithm with the repgenHMM and IGoR tools. The tcR package in R was used for shared clonotype analysis, with sharing normalized by the product of cloneset sizes. Out-of-frame nonproductive sequences were analyzed to study raw recombination free of thymic and clonal selection effects. TCRdb reran the public reads through fastp at Q25 and MiXCR, keeping productive beta chains. Identical CDR3 protein sequences are pooled into one entry, listed with their most common genes and DNA. The V and J calls follow TCRdb's processing rather than the paper's. This sample gives fewer than 900,000 distinct CDR3 sequences in total; 15% to 20% of them show up just once. Together, the top ten hold approximately 14% of the sample.

General findings and caveats noted by the study authors: In monozygotic twins, recombination models systematically underestimated out-of-frame TCR alpha sharing, but the models matched the sharing seen between unrelated individuals. A weaker excess of twin sharing was found in beta out-of-frame sequences because the signal-to-noise ratio was lowered by fewer shared sequences. Because the same donors could not be followed over many years, conclusions were based on cross-sectional statistical analysis. Invariant T cells such as MAIT and iNKT could partly confound zero-insertion analyses, though diverse VJ usage argued against this for most clonotypes. Compared with coincidental sharing between unrelated individuals, out-of-frame TCR alpha sequences shared between twins showed an excess of sequences with low generation probability. Abundant cord blood beta clonotypes carried fewer insertions; young adult naive repertoires showed a weaker similar trend, while memory repertoires showed none.

These data also formed part of another study, on T cells expressing NK-cell markers. The second publication reports: TCR beta-chain repertoires were profiled in sorted CD3+CD56+NKG2C+, CD3+CD56+NKG2C- and CD3+CD56-NKG2C+ T-cell subsets from several donors. Seven of the eight sequenced donors were HCMV-seropositive and one was HCMV-seronegative. To restrict sorting to alphabetaTCR-expressing T cells, an anti-gammadeltaTCR antibody was added in several experiments. In a handful of donors, the dominant CD3+CD56+NKG2C+ clonotypes were found to rank among the top 10 CD8+ clonotypes and to make up about 1.0-7.5% of CD8+ T cells. Those dominant clonotypes were again the most abundant among CD3+CD56-NKG2C+ cells in a few donors, at roughly 25-60.1%. Whether the expanded NKG2C-expressing T cell clones were specific for HCMV antigens was left unclear. The eight sequenced donors were randomly selected healthy volunteers, three men and five women. To determine HCMV serostatus, a commercial ELISA kit was used to detect HCMV-specific IgG in serum. For several donors, bulk peripheral blood T-cell repertoires were additionally sequenced from unsorted PBMC. MIGEC was used to demultiplex reads and group reads by UMI, and MiTCR was used to assemble and quantify clonotypes. To exclude erroneous sequences, only TCR cDNA sequences supported by at least two reads were retained. The tcR package was used for downstream repertoire analysis, and clonotypes were matched across fractions by CDR3 nucleotide sequence plus V segment. VDJmatch was used to annotate antigen specificity against VDJdb, with one amino acid substitution in CDR3 allowed.

This sequence was found in a woman aged 18 to 35 in good health. The sample was PBMCs. The chain couples TRBV9 to TRBJ2-1; TRBD2 lines up with 8 middle nucleotides. The DNA sequence is as follows: TGTGCCAGCAGCCCAGGGACTAGCAATGAGCAGTTCTTC. Its protein product is CASSPGTSNEQFF.